The rows below give T cell receptor beta chains drawn from one sample of a study of T cells in Graves' hyperthyroidism and ophthalmopathy. Via MiXCR, TCRdb re-called the multiplex PCR reads, giving one row per CDR3 protein. Here the sample spans some 490,000 distinct CDR3 sequences, under 25% being singletons. The sequenced sample consisted of blood. Receptor source: a woman aged 70-85 years with Graves' ophthalmopathy. CDR3s include the opening cysteine and the closing phenylalanine or tryptophan. The D gene is left open where the match is weak. For some rows the clone size is stated as once, few or many, or as a class when expanded; others skip it.

V gene,D gene,clone size,J gene,CDR3 DNA,CDR3 protein
TRBV5-6,TRBD2,few,TRBJ2-1,TGTGCCAGCAGCTTGGAGGGACTAGCAGCTAATGAGCAGTTCTTC,CASSLEGLAANEQFF
TRBV7-9,-,many,TRBJ2-5,TGTGCCAGCAGTCAAAAAGAGACCCAGTACTTC,CASSQKETQYF
TRBV15,-,-,TRBJ2-1,TGTGCCACCAGCGTCTTAGCTAACTACAATGAGCAGTTCTTC,CATSVLANYNEQFF
TRBV18,TRBD2,once,TRBJ2-1,TGTGCCAGCTCACCACTGGGGACTAGCGGCCTCAATGAGCAGTTCTTC,CASSPLGTSGLNEQFF
TRBV6-1,-,many,TRBJ2-3,TGTGCCAGCAGGTATTCAGACAACACAGATACGCAGTATTTT,CASRYSDNTDTQYF
TRBV5-1,-,few,TRBJ2-2,TGCGCCAGCAAACCTCCAGGTGCGAACACCGGGGAGCTGTTTTTT,CASKPPGANTGELFF
TRBV12-3/TRBV12-4,-,-,TRBJ1-4,TGTGCCAGCAGGCGAGGGGGAACTAATGAAAAACTGTTTTTT,CASRRGGTNEKLFF
TRBV13,-,few,TRBJ1-1,TGTGCCAGCAGCTTAGGTCGGGGGGGGCGCACTGAAGCTTTCTTT,CASSLGRGGRTEAFF
TRBV5-6,-,-,TRBJ1-2,TGTGCCAGCAGCCGAGATCAGGGAAGTTATGGCTACACCTTC,CASSRDQGSYGYTF
TRBV2,-,many,TRBJ2-7,TGTGCCAGCAGTGTCGAGCATTCCTACGAGCAGTACTTC,CASSVEHSYEQYF
TRBV12-3/TRBV12-4,-,many,TRBJ2-7,TGTGCCAGCAGTTTGGGCGGGGTCTCCTACGAGCAGTACTTC,CASSLGGVSYEQYF
TRBV7-9,TRBD2,many,TRBJ2-1,TGTGCCAGCAGCTTAGTCGGGCTAGCGGGCGGGAATGAGCAGTTCTTC,CASSLVGLAGGNEQFF
TRBV20-1,TRBD1,-,TRBJ2-7,TGCAGTGCTAGGACCGGGACAGGAGGGGCCTACGAGCAGTACTTC,CSARTGTGGAYEQYF
TRBV6-4,-,-,TRBJ2-3,TGTGCCAGCAGTGACGAGGGAACGGGGGCAGATACGCAGTATTTT,CASSDEGTGADTQYF
TRBV20-1,-,-,TRBJ1-3,TGCAGTGCTATGGGGTTCGGAGGACCTGGAAACACCATATATTTT,CSAMGFGGPGNTIYF
TRBV6-1,-,-,TRBJ1-2,TGTGCCACCGGCCTCACAGGGAATTATGGCTACACCTTC,CATGLTGNYGYTF
TRBV7-6,TRBD2,-,TRBJ2-7,TGTGCCAGCAGCTCGCAGGGGACTAGCGCCTACGAGCAGTACTTC,CASSSQGTSAYEQYF
TRBV7-2,-,-,TRBJ1-1,TGTGCCAGCAGCTTAGCACTGAGGAACACTGAAGCTTTCTTT,CASSLALRNTEAFF
TRBV10-3,TRBD1,once,TRBJ1-5,TGTGCCATCAGCCCTACAGGGGATAGCAATCAGCCCCAGCATTTT,CAISPTGDSNQPQHF
TRBV12-5,-,few,TRBJ2-5,TGTGCTAGTGGTTACTCCCGGGGTGTAGAGACCCAGTACTTC,CASGYSRGVETQYF
TRBV7-9,-,few,TRBJ2-5,TGTGCCAGCAGCTTAGGGGCTAGCTATGAGACCCAGTACTTC,CASSLGASYETQYF
TRBV19,TRBD1,few,TRBJ2-7,TGTGCCAGTAGTAGCCGACAGGGTCCTTTCACCTACGAGCAGTACTTC,CASSSRQGPFTYEQYF
TRBV29-1,TRBD1,-,TRBJ1-2,TGCAGCGTTGGGACGACAGGGATTAACTATGGCTACACCTTC,CSVGTTGINYGYTF
TRBV27,-,few,TRBJ2-1,TGTGCCAGCAGTTTTGCATTCCACTACAATGAGCAGTTCTTC,CASSFAFHYNEQFF
TRBV29-1,-,-,TRBJ2-1,TGCAGCGTTGCAAAATACAATGAGCAGTTCTTC,CSVAKYNEQFF
TRBV12-3/TRBV12-4,TRBD1,many,TRBJ2-5,TGTGCCAGCAGTGCCCTACAGGGGGCTGCGGAGACCCAGTACTTC,CASSALQGAAETQYF
TRBV20-1,TRBD2,few,TRBJ2-3,TGCAGTGCTAGAGTACCGGGACTACCACCCGATACGCAGTATTTT,CSARVPGLPPDTQYF
TRBV3-1,-,-,TRBJ2-7,TGTGCCAGCAGCCTTACCGATGGGAGGACGCGAGAGCAGTACTTC,CASSLTDGRTREQYF
TRBV18,-,few,TRBJ1-5,TGTGCCAGCTCACCATCCGGGGGGCAGCAGCCCCAGCATTTT,CASSPSGGQQPQHF
TRBV7-3,-,-,TRBJ2-3,TGTGCCAGCAGCTTAGGTGGCGAAAGCACAGATACGCAGTATTTT,CASSLGGESTDTQYF
TRBV7-9,-,few,TRBJ2-7,TGTGCCAGCAGTTTCGACAGGCACTCCTACGAGCAGTACTTC,CASSFDRHSYEQYF
TRBV30,TRBD1,many,TRBJ2-7,TGTGCCTGGGGGACAGGGAGAAACGAGCAGTACTTC,CAWGTGRNEQYF
TRBV6-2/TRBV6-3,-,-,TRBJ1-1,TGTGCCAGCAGCGACAGCCTACCGAACAATGAAGCTTTCTTT,CASSDSLPNNEAFF
TRBV12-3/TRBV12-4,-,-,TRBJ2-2,TGTGCCAGCAGATGGGTTGCCACCGGGGAGCTGTTTTTT,CASRWVATGELFF
TRBV7-9,-,-,TRBJ1-4,TGTGCCAGCAGCTTTTTCACAGACAATGAAAAACTGTTTTTT,CASSFFTDNEKLFF
TRBV4-3,-,few,TRBJ2-3,TGCGCCAGCAGCCCGTTCCCCCTCTCCACAGATACGCAGTATTTT,CASSPFPLSTDTQYF
TRBV30,-,few,TRBJ1-2,TGTGCCTGGAGTGTACGGAGGGGTGACCCTAATGGCTACACCTTC,CAWSVRRGDPNGYTF
TRBV5-8,TRBD2,-,TRBJ2-1,TGTGCCAGCAGCCCCGGACTAGGGCCGTATAGTGAGCAGTTCTTC,CASSPGLGPYSEQFF
TRBV7-6,-,-,TRBJ1-3,TGTGCCAGCACCGCGGGAGGGGGTTCAGGAAACACCATATATTTT,CASTAGGGSGNTIYF
TRBV5-6,TRBD2,-,TRBJ2-1,TGTGCCAGCAGCTTGGTGGGCGGGAGGGCGAATGAGCAGTTCTTC,CASSLVGGRANEQFF
TRBV28,TRBD1,many,TRBJ2-3,TGTGCCAGCAGTTTAGGCTATTCACAGGGGCAGGCAGATACGCAGTATTTT,CASSLGYSQGQADTQYF
TRBV6-1,-,few,TRBJ1-5,TGTGCCAGCAGTGAAAATCCGGATTATAGCAATCAGCCCCAGCATTTT,CASSENPDYSNQPQHF
TRBV6-1,TRBD2,many,TRBJ2-3,TGTGCCAGCGGAAAGACTAGCGGGAGTCCAGATACGCAGTATTTT,CASGKTSGSPDTQYF
TRBV11-2,TRBD1,-,TRBJ2-2,TGTGCCACCCTCCCTCCGGGACAGGGTAGGACCGGGGAGCTGTTTTTT,CATLPPGQGRTGELFF
TRBV28,-,many,TRBJ2-7,TGTGCCAGCAGAGGCGCAGCGGTCTCAGAGCAGTACTTC,CASRGAAVSEQYF